This T cell receptor beta chain was obtained from a study of beta chain features in type 1 diabetes. With V trimmed by 6 bases and J by 10 bases, 13 bases remained unmatched. In germline, CDR1 is GTSNPN, CDR2 SVGIG (reference sequence). The CDR3 covers 14 residues. Study conclusions and caveats: TCRB repertoires of naive, central memory and Treg cells appeared more similar among patients than among healthy donors. Any HLA type influence on TCRB rearrangement was left unresolved here.

Sequencing targeted expressed TCRB transcripts, as all isolated RNA had been reverse transcribed. The protocol was immunoSEQ multiplex PCR, while the TCRdb copy is restricted to in-frame clones and leaves out a portion. The profile covers 200,000 to 300,000 clones, with over 65% appearing a single time and almost 0.055% taken by the ten largest. A word on this clone: Its antigen is not known.

This TCR was sampled from a man aged 30-40 years in good health. Sequenced: naive CD4+ T cells from blood. This chain links TRBV30 with TRBJ2-1, with 9 nucleotides matching TRBD1. The chain's CDR3 is CACTGGAGFGEQFF. CDR3 nucleotides: TGTGCCTGTACAGGGGGCGCGGGGTTTGGCGAGCAGTTCTTC.